This T cell receptor (beta chain) was identified in a study of shared clonotypes between healthy human individuals. CD45RO negativity and positive selection for CCR7 defined naive CD8 cells, a population that excluded terminally differentiated effector memory CD45RA+ cells. Germline V gene lookup returns CDR1 SGHVS and CDR2 FQNEAQ. The CDR3 has 11 amino acids. Deletions cut 5 bases from V and 10 bases from J, with 9 bases between. The sorted-subset replicate PCRs were given around 200 ng DNA, which is about 30,000 T cell genomes. Method: immunoSEQ multiplex PCR; TCRdb's copy keeps in-frame clones and lacks some. Among about 2.2 million clones, roughly 91% were seen once, and the ten largest hold 1.5% to 2%. General observations from the study: Clonotypes shared by all four donors outscored non-shared clonotypes in generation probability.

Of note for this clone: The antigen remains undetermined.

This chain uses TRBV7-8 with TRBJ1-5; D is uncertain. This clonotype originated in a man between 18 and 35 years old in good health. Some clones in this sample may be carry-over from other donors' samples. The sample comprised naive CD8+ T cells from PBMCs. The CDR3 DNA is TGTGCCAGCAGCAATGGTGTACCCCAGCATTTT. Amino acids: CASSNGVPQHF.